The rows below give T cell receptor beta chains drawn from one sample of a study of blood T cell repertoires in COVID-19. Some clones are missing from TCRdb's copy, which holds only in-frame ones; the method was immunoSEQ multiplex PCR. The sample consists of hundreds of thousands of clones, around four fifths of them appearing once. Sequences were obtained from peripheral blood. The receptors were gathered from a woman between 50 and 59 years old with acute or convalescent COVID-19. Both conserved end residues are part of each CDR3. The order of the fields is CDR3 DNA, CDR3 protein, V gene, D gene, clone size, J gene. A D gene is named only where the DNA matches it firmly. Only part of the rows carry a size: once, few, many, or a class if the clone is expanded.

DNA: TGCGCCAGCAGCCTGGGACTGCCCTCAGACGAGCAGTACTTC; CDR3: CASSLGLPSDEQYF; V: TRBV4-1; D: NA; size: NA; J: TRBJ2-7
DNA: TGTGCCAGCAGAAGAGAATTTAGCACCGGGGAGCTGTTTTTT; CDR3: CASRREFSTGELFF; V: TRBV11-2; D: NA; size: NA; J: TRBJ2-2
DNA: TGCGCCAGCAGTGAGTCCATCAGTCGCGGCTACACCTTC; CDR3: CASSESISRGYTF; V: TRBV10-1; D: NA; size: NA; J: TRBJ1-2
DNA: TGTGCCAGCAGTGAAATACAGCTTAATGAAAAACTGTTTTTT; CDR3: CASSEIQLNEKLFF; V: TRBV2; D: NA; size: NA; J: TRBJ1-4
DNA: TGCAGCGTTGGACAGGGCCTAATGAACACTGAAGCTTTCTTT; CDR3: CSVGQGLMNTEAFF; V: TRBV29-1; D: TRBD1; size: NA; J: TRBJ1-1
DNA: TGTGCCAGCAGGCCATCAGGGACCTACGAGCAGTACTTC; CDR3: CASRPSGTYEQYF; V: TRBV27; D: NA; size: NA; J: TRBJ2-7
DNA: TGTGCCAGCTCAATTGGGGGGGGTGGGACTGAAGCTTTCTTT; CDR3: CASSIGGGGTEAFF; V: TRBV28; D: NA; size: NA; J: TRBJ1-1
DNA: TGCGCCAGCAGCTTGTTACTAGCGGGAAACAATGAGCAGTTCTTC; CDR3: CASSLLLAGNNEQFF; V: TRBV5-1; D: TRBD2; size: NA; J: TRBJ2-1
DNA: TGTGCCACCAGTGATTGGACAGGGGGTGTAAACACCGGGGAGCTGTTTTTT; CDR3: CATSDWTGGVNTGELFF; V: TRBV24-1; D: TRBD1; size: NA; J: TRBJ2-2
DNA: TGTGCCAGCAGCTTAGCCCTGGACAGGGTGAGCTATGGCTACACCTTC; CDR3: CASSLALDRVSYGYTF; V: TRBV7-9; D: TRBD1; size: NA; J: TRBJ1-2
DNA: TGTGCCTGGCAACGCGTAAGCTCCTACGAGCAGTACTTC; CDR3: CAWQRVSSYEQYF; V: TRBV30; D: NA; size: NA; J: TRBJ2-7
DNA: TGTGCCAGCAACATGGGAGCTTACTATGGCTACACCTTC; CDR3: CASNMGAYYGYTF; V: TRBV6-5; D: NA; size: once; J: TRBJ1-2
DNA: TGTGCCAGTAGTATGTCGCTAGCGGTCTACGAGCAGTACTTC; CDR3: CASSMSLAVYEQYF; V: TRBV19; D: TRBD2; size: NA; J: TRBJ2-7
DNA: TGTGCCAGCAACCGGCAGGGGCCTAATTCACCCCTCCACTTT; CDR3: CASNRQGPNSPLHF; V: TRBV2; D: NA; size: NA; J: TRBJ1-6
DNA: TGTGCCAGCAGTTCCCGGGACTACCTCTCGGCCGCCTACGAGCAGTACTTC; CDR3: CASSSRDYLSAAYEQYF; V: TRBV2; D: TRBD2; size: once; J: TRBJ2-7
DNA: TGTGCCAGCAGCCAAAACAGGGTGCTGGAGACCCAGTACTTC; CDR3: CASSQNRVLETQYF; V: TRBV3-1/TRBV3-2; D: NA; size: once; J: TRBJ2-5
DNA: TGCGCCAGCAGCCAAGGTTTTATGGGGGGATTGGACACTGAAGCTTTCTTT; CDR3: CASSQGFMGGLDTEAFF; V: TRBV4-1; D: NA; size: NA; J: TRBJ1-1
DNA: TGTGCCAGCAGCTCGAGCTTTTCTTCCTCCTACGAGCAGTACTTC; CDR3: CASSSSFSSSYEQYF; V: TRBV7-2; D: NA; size: NA; J: TRBJ2-7
DNA: TGTGCCAGTAGTGCTCGGACTAGCCACGGTGAGCAGTTCTTC; CDR3: CASSARTSHGEQFF; V: TRBV19; D: TRBD2; size: NA; J: TRBJ2-1
DNA: TGTGCCAGCAGCCCCCTAGCGTGTAGCACAGATACGCAGTATTTT; CDR3: CASSPLACSTDTQYF; V: TRBV21-1; D: NA; size: NA; J: TRBJ2-3
DNA: TGTGCCAGCAGCCGTGTTACAGGAAACACCATATATTTT; CDR3: CASSRVTGNTIYF; V: TRBV7-2; D: NA; size: NA; J: TRBJ1-3
DNA: TGTGCCAGCAGCCCGGGCGGGGGGGCGCTTTACGAGCAGTACTTC; CDR3: CASSPGGGALYEQYF; V: TRBV7-6; D: TRBD2; size: NA; J: TRBJ2-7
DNA: TGTGCCAGCAGTCCGTTAGGGCCCCTTAGCGCAGATACGCAGTATTTT; CDR3: CASSPLGPLSADTQYF; V: TRBV27; D: NA; size: NA; J: TRBJ2-3
DNA: TGTGCTAGTGGTTTGGTGTCAGCTATCCAAGGAGAGGGACACCCCGGTCGGGCGCAGTTCTTC; CDR3: CASGLVSAIQGEGHPGRAQFF; V: TRBV12-5; D: NA; size: NA; J: TRBJ2-1
DNA: TGTGCCAGCACCCTAAACAGTGGGCGAGCAGATACGCAGTATTTT; CDR3: CASTLNSGRADTQYF; V: TRBV6-5; D: NA; size: NA; J: TRBJ2-3
DNA: TGTGCCAGCAGCCCCGGACAGGGAATGATGGGTGGCTACACCTTC; CDR3: CASSPGQGMMGGYTF; V: TRBV5-6; D: TRBD1; size: NA; J: TRBJ1-2